This TCR beta chain comes out of a study of cytomegalovirus exposure and HLA in healthy donors. About the research overall: In an earlier analysis, approximately 120 million unique TCR beta sequences were found from about 179 million T cells.

To note about this clone: Its target is unknown.

Use of 60 Vbeta and 13 Jbeta primers characterized the PCR. The assay was immunoSEQ multiplex PCR, and TCRdb's table has in-frame clones only and misses some. The table has over 45,000 clones, about 80% seen once. The CDR3 sequence is 15 residues long. Germline values: CDR1 SGHTA, CDR2 FQGNSA. V was trimmed by 5 bases and J by 1 base, leaving 12 bases between them. The study's findings and limits: Analyses of presence and absence presupposed an approximately uniform sequencing depth across donors.

Material for sequencing was PBMCs. This receptor was identified in a man aged 25-45 years in good health and CMV-seronegative. The V gene is TRBV7-2, the J gene TRBJ1-5, with D possibly being TRBD1 (6 bases). The CDR3 reads CASSAGGASNQPQHF. CDR3 DNA: TGTGCCAGCAGCGCGGGGGGGGCGAGCAATCAGCCCCAGCATTTT.